This entry lists 15 T cell receptor beta chains sequenced from one sample in a study of metastatic and nonmetastatic thyroid tumors. Patients underwent thyroid surgery, and none had received any treatment before it. TCRdb reanalyzed the PCR reads with MiXCR. Found here are 60,000 or so clones, just under 30% of them singletons; the top ten hold 15% to 20%. The specimen sequenced was blood. All receptors derive from a female donor with papillary thyroid cancer or a benign thyroid nodule (not recorded which). Some clones in this sample may be carry-over from other donors' samples.

This chain's CDR3 is CASSLSQGRRETQYF. The CDR3 DNA reads as TGTGCCAGCAGTTTATCACAGGGGCGGAGGGAGACCCAGTACTTC. The chain is built from TRBV28 and TRBJ2-5; 7 nucleotides agree with TRBD1. The CDR3 has 15 amino acids. CDR1 is MDHEN, CDR2 SYDVKM, per germline. With V trimmed by 1 base and J by 5 bases, 7 bases remained unmatched.

This clone is medium-sized in the sample. V is TRBV6-1 and J is TRBJ1-5; 8 bases agree with TRBD1. V was clipped by 7 bases and J by 4 bases; unmatched bases: 6. The CDR3 spans 14 residues. Germline V gene data show CDR1 as MNHNS and CDR2 as SASEGT. The CDR3 spells CASKKTGENQPQHF. The CDR3 DNA sequence: TGTGCCAGCAAAAAGACAGGGGAAAATCAGCCCCAGCATTTT.

As concerns this clone: Different DNA sequences within this sample yield the same CDR3. The chain uses TRBV11-2 and TRBJ2-1, with D uncertain. CDR1 SGHAT and CDR2 FQNNGV come from the germline V gene. The CDR3 is 13 residues long. V lost 1 base and J lost 4, with 5 bases in between. The CDR3 sequence is CASSLVGYNEQFF. The CDR3 DNA sequence: TGTGCCAGCAGCTTAGTTGGTTACAATGAGCAGTTCTTC.

This clone is medium-sized by share. This chain links TRBV12-3 or TRBV12-4 with TRBJ2-5; possible D gene TRBD2, 5 bases. The CDR3 is 16 amino acids. V dropped 3 bases and J dropped 1 base, with 15 bases sitting between them. The CDR3 is CASSFWGSVSQETQYF. The CDR3, as DNA: TGTGCCAGCAGTTTTTGGGGTAGCGTAAGCCAAGAGACCCAGTACTTC.

Only a few counts were recorded for this clone. V gene TRBV12-3 or TRBV12-4 combines with J gene TRBJ2-5; 13 bases match TRBD2. The CDR3 length is 17 residues. The trim removed 5 bases at V and 4 bases at J, leaving 10 bases unmatched. The CDR3 loop reads CASSETGLAGSRETQYF. CDR3 sequence (DNA): TGTGCCAGCAGTGAGACGGGACTAGCGGGATCCAGAGAGACCCAGTACTTC.

This clone occurred many times. This chain joins TRBV5-1 and TRBJ1-1, with D perhaps TRBD1 (6 bases). Trimming left V 0 bases short and J 1 base short, with 13 bases between. Per germline, CDR1 SGHRS and CDR2 YFSETQ. The CDR3 runs to 16 residues. The CDR3: CASSLVRGGGNTEAFF. In DNA form, the CDR3 reads TGCGCCAGCAGCTTGGTCAGGGGTGGCGGGAACACTGAAGCTTTCTTT.

The rearrangement joins TRBV4-2 to TRBJ2-2, with 9 bases fitting TRBD2. Looked up from germline, CDR1 is LGHNA and CDR2 is YNFKEQ. V lost 4 bases, J lost 6 bases, and 12 bases stayed unmatched. The CDR3 length is 17 residues. Here the CDR3 reads CASSLLLAGQYAGELFF. CDR3 DNA sequence: TGTGCCAGCAGCCTGCTTCTAGCGGGACAGTACGCCGGGGAGCTGTTTTTT.

This clone is judged medium-sized. An end of the junction does not agree with germline; a read error may underlie this. V usage is TRBV6-1 and J usage is TRBJ1-2; D not resolved. The CDR3 sequence is 10 residues long. The germline V gene has CDR1 MNHNS and CDR2 SASEGT. The CDR3 nucleotides read TGTGCCAGCAGTGAACGGGTACCCGCCTTC. Amino acid sequence: CASSERVPAF.

A single count supports this clone. The chain is built from TRBV14 and TRBJ2-1; D not resolved. Germline CDR1 and CDR2: SGHDN and FVKESK. The CDR3 is 14 residues long. The V and J ends lost 4 bases and 8 bases respectively, with 15 bases between them. The CDR3 loop is CASSRDLVVDEQFF. CDR3 coding DNA: TGTGCCAGCAGCCGTGACCTAGTGGTGGATGAGCAGTTCTTC.

This clone turned up a few times. The chain is built from TRBV30 and TRBJ1-5; D is possibly TRBD1 (5 bases). The germline gives CDR1 GTSNPN, CDR2 SVGIG (reference sequence). CDR3 length: 12 amino acids. The germline V and J ends were trimmed by 2 bases and 8 bases, with 10 bases remaining between them. The CDR3 nucleotides are TGTGCCTGGAGTATGACAGCAGAGCCCCAGCATTTT. It codes for CAWSMTAEPQHF.

This clone was picked up a small number of times. This sample also contains other DNA sequences that code for the same CDR3. The rearrangement uses TRBV12-3 or TRBV12-4 and TRBJ1-1; possibly TRBD1 for D (5 bases). Trimming pared 1 base from V and 4 bases from J, leaving 10 bases between. CDR3 length: 14 amino acids. The CDR3 sequence is CASSLGGAGTEAFF. DNA for the CDR3: TGTGCCAGCAGTTTAGGAGGGGCGGGCACTGAAGCTTTCTTT.

This clone showed up just a few times. The chain couples TRBV5-1 to TRBJ2-7, with D tentatively TRBD2 (5 bases). Germline CDR1 SGHRS, CDR2 YFSETQ. V lost 0 bases and J lost 2, with 9 bases in between. This CDR3 has 14 amino acids. The CDR3 loop is CASSLGGGTYEQYF. In nucleotides, the CDR3 is TGCGCCAGCAGCTTGGGAGGAGGTACCTACGAGCAGTACTTC. Using reference TRBV5-1 and TRBJ2-7 for the parts outside the CDR3, the full variable domain is KAGVTQTPRYLIKTRGQQVTLSCSPISGHRSVSWYQQTPGQGLQFLFEYFSETQRNKGNFPGRFSGRQFSNSRSEMNVSTLELGDSALYLCASSLGGGTYEQYFGPGTRLTVT.

This clone was counted between two and nine times. The chain is built from TRBV12-3 or TRBV12-4 and TRBJ2-3, with TRBD1 matching over 7 bases. V lost 2 bases and J lost 4; bases outside the gene matches: 3. The CDR3 sequence is 14 residues long. The CDR3 loop is CASSLQGESDTQYF. CDR3 bases: TGTGCCAGCAGTTTACAGGGGGAATCAGATACGCAGTATTTT.

The V gene is TRBV7-8, the J gene TRBJ1-1; no firm D call. Deletions cut 5 bases from V and 7 bases from J, with 11 bases between. Germline CDR1 reads SGHVS; CDR2 reads FQNEAQ. CDR3 length: 12 amino acids. The CDR3 sequence: CASSPLLGEAFF. The CDR3 coding sequence is TGTGCCAGCAGCCCCTTATTGGGTGAAGCTTTCTTT.

This clone appeared a few times. This chain joins TRBV15 and TRBJ1-5; 8 bases line up with TRBD1. V was clipped by 5 bases and J by 5 bases; unmatched bases: 8. Germline V gives CDR1 LNHNV, CDR2 YYDKDF (reference sequence). The CDR3 is 15 residues long. CDR3 sequence: CATSSDRALHQPQHF. The DNA for the CDR3 is TGTGCCACCAGCTCGGACAGGGCCCTGCATCAGCCCCAGCATTTT.